These 13 T cell receptor beta chains share one sample of origin, sequenced in a study of T cell changes during pregnancy in multiple sclerosis. Method: immunoSEQ multiplex PCR; TCRdb's copy keeps in-frame clones and lacks some. The table has roughly 90,000 clones, about 94% seen once. The sequencing used peripheral blood, collected in the third trimester of pregnancy. Every receptor here comes from a female donor with multiple sclerosis, enrolled in a pregnancy study.

The chain couples TRBV11-2 to TRBJ2-3, with 9 positions matching TRBD1. CDR1 SGHAT and CDR2 FQNNGV come from the germline V gene. This CDR3 region has 16 residues. Trimming cost V 5 bases and J 6 bases; bases outside gene matches: 12. The CDR3 DNA reads as TGTGCCAGCAGCGCTCCGGGACAGGGACATATTGATACGCAGTATTTT. Protein product: CASSAPGQGHIDTQYF.

The chain couples TRBV7-9 to TRBJ1-3; D call uncertain. Trimming took 5 bases from V and 4 from J, leaving 9 bases between them. This CDR3 is 13 amino acids long. The germline gives CDR1 SEHNR, CDR2 FQNEAQ (reference sequence). CDR3 protein: CASSKASGNTIYF. The CDR3 bases are TGTGCCAGCAGCAAAGCATCCGGAAACACCATATATTTT.

J is TRBJ1-1 and V is TRBV30, with D unclear. The CDR3 has 14 amino acids. Germline V gives CDR1 GTSNPN, CDR2 SVGIG (reference sequence). V gave up 0 bases and J gave up 1 base, with 9 bases separating them. CDR3 protein: CAWSVLTTNTEAFF. The CDR3 bases are TGTGCCTGGAGTGTCCTTACAACGAACACTGAAGCTTTCTTT.

CDR3 DNA: TGCGCCAGCAGCCGGGACTCGTACGACGAGCAGTACTTC. Translated, it gives CASSRDSYDEQYF. This chain links TRBV5-1 with TRBJ2-7, with a possible D match to TRBD2 (6 bases). V was trimmed by 4 bases and J by 5 bases, leaving 13 bases between them. Looked up from germline, CDR1 is SGHRS and CDR2 is YFSETQ. The CDR3 covers 13 residues.

This chain joins TRBV25-1 and TRBJ2-1; D unresolved. Trimming took off 7 bases at V and 6 bases at J, with 4 bases between the two ends. The CDR3 has 10 amino acids. Germline V gives CDR1 MGHDK, CDR2 SYGVNS. The CDR3 reads CASTSNEQFF. DNA for the CDR3: TGTGCCAGCACCAGCAATGAGCAGTTCTTC. The variable domain in full, completed from reference TRBV25-1 and TRBJ2-1, reads EADIYQTPRYLVIGTGKKITLECSQTMGHDKMYWYQQDPGMELHLIHYSYGVNSTEKGDLSSESTVSRIRTEHFPLTLESARPSHTSQYLCASTSNEQFFGPGTRLTVL.

The chain couples TRBV11-2 to TRBJ2-1, with 7 bases identical to TRBD2. Trimming removed 2 bases from V and 0 bases from J; junction bases left unmatched: 7. The length of the CDR3 is 17 residues. The germline V gene has CDR1 SGHAT and CDR2 FQNNGV. The CDR3, as DNA: TGTGCCAGCAGCTTACGGGGAACTAGCGTCTCCTACAATGAGCAGTTCTTC. It translates to CASSLRGTSVSYNEQFF.

This sequence joins TRBV11-1 and TRBJ1-2; D is perhaps TRBD1 (6 bases). From germline, CDR1 is SGHAT and CDR2 FQDESV (reference sequence). The germline V and J ends were trimmed by 5 bases and 6 bases, with 10 bases remaining between them. The CDR3 is made up of 12 amino acids. The DNA for the CDR3 is TGTGCCAGCAGCATCCAGGGGCATGGCTACACCTTC. Its translation: CASSIQGHGYTF. Full variable domain (outside the CDR3, taken from reference TRBV11-1 and TRBJ1-2): EAEVAQSPRYKITEKSQAVAFWCDPISGHATLYWYRQILGQGPELLVQFQDESVVDDSQLPKDRFSAERLKGVDSTLKIQPAELGDSAMYLCASSIQGHGYTFGSGTRLTVV.

A single count supports this clone. The chain employs TRBV7-9 and TRBJ2-5; maybe TRBD1 (6 bases). Germline V CDR1 and CDR2: SEHNR, FQNEAQ (reference sequence). The CDR3 is 12 residues long. Trimming took off 6 bases at V and 7 bases at J, with 12 bases between the two ends. CDR3 DNA: TGTGCCAGCAGTCCTATAGGGGGGACCCAGTACTTC. Translating it yields CASSPIGGTQYF.

The gene calls are TRBV4-3 and TRBJ2-1; D ambiguous. V dropped 0 bases and J dropped 10 bases, with 13 bases sitting between them. Germline V lookup: CDR1 LGHNA, CDR2 YSLEER. The CDR3 is 14 amino acids. CDR3 residues: CASSQDHGGREQFF. The CDR3 DNA reads TGCGCCAGCAGCCAAGATCACGGCGGAAGGGAGCAGTTCTTC.

The V and J genes are TRBV2 and TRBJ2-2, with 7 nucleotides matching TRBD2. This CDR3 is 15 amino acids long. From germline, CDR1 is SNHLY and CDR2 FYNNEI. The junction had 5 bases not matched to a gene; V was cut back by 7 bases and J by 0 bases. The DNA for the CDR3 is TGTGCCAGCACCCGGGGAGGGGCGAACACCGGGGAGCTGTTTTTT. It specifies CASTRGGANTGELFF.

The rearrangement links TRBV4-1 to TRBJ2-2; TRBD1 matches 9 bases. The germline V gene encodes CDR1 MGHRA and CDR2 YSYEKL. V shed 3 bases, J shed 6 bases, and the junction held 14 bases outside the gene matches. The CDR3 has 18 amino acids. The CDR3: CASSHFSGTGQLAGELFF. The CDR3 nucleotides read TGCGCCAGCAGCCACTTTTCCGGGACAGGGCAGCTGGCCGGGGAGCTGTTTTTT.

The CDR3 loop reads CASSVQSGRATDTQYF. CDR3 sequence (DNA): TGTGCCAGCAGCGTACAAAGCGGGAGGGCCACAGATACGCAGTATTTT. V gene TRBV9 combines with J gene TRBJ2-3; the match to TRBD2 covers 10 bases. V was clipped by 1 base and J by 2 bases; unmatched bases: 4. Germline V gene lookup returns CDR1 SGDLS and CDR2 YYNGEE. This CDR3 contains 16 residues.

V usage is TRBV2 and J usage is TRBJ2-7; D ambiguous. CDR1 SNHLY and CDR2 FYNNEI come from the germline V gene. The CDR3 has 13 residues. V was cut by 0 bases and J by 8 bases, with 11 bases left in between. The CDR3 coding sequence is TGTGCCAGCAGTGAAGCCCCAGTGGGCCAGCAGTACTTC. Its protein is CASSEAPVGQQYF.